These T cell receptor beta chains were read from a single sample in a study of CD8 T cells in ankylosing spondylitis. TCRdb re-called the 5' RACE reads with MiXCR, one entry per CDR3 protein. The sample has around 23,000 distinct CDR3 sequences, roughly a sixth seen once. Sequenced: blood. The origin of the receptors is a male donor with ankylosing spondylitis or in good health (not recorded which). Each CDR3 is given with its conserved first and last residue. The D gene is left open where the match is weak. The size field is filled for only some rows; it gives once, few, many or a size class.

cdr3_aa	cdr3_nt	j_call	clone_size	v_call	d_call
CASTEGLVVADTQYF	TGCGCCAGCACAGAAGGACTCGTTGTTGCAGATACGCAGTATTTT	TRBJ2-3	many	TRBV5-1	.
CSARVTGGSFEQFF	TGCAGTGCTAGAGTAACGGGGGGGTCCTTTGAGCAGTTCTTC	TRBJ2-1	many	TRBV20-1	TRBD2
CASSLGGVAGLANTQYF	TGTGCCAGCAGCTTAGGGGGGGTAGCGGGGCTGGCCAATACGCAGTATTTT	TRBJ2-3	few	TRBV7-2	TRBD2
CASSLGIGVNTEAFF	TGTGCCAGCAGCTTGGGCATCGGGGTGAACACTGAAGCTTTCTTT	TRBJ1-1	.	TRBV5-6	.
CASSRGTEWPQHF	TGTGCCAGCAGCCGAGGGACGGAGTGGCCCCAGCATTTT	TRBJ1-5	many	TRBV7-2	.
CASTGGVGGSENEQFF	TGTGCCAGCACCGGGGGGGTAGGCGGGAGTGAGAATGAGCAGTTCTTC	TRBJ2-1	many	TRBV7-9	TRBD2
CSARPVAGQYEQYF	TGCAGTGCCCGCCCGGTAGCGGGACAGTACGAGCAGTACTTC	TRBJ2-7	.	TRBV20-1	.
CSALGGNTEAFF	TGCAGCGCCCTGGGCGGGAACACTGAAGCTTTCTTT	TRBJ1-1	.	TRBV29-1	.
CASSLEGTSRDTQYF	TGTGCCAGCAGCCTAGAGGGGACTTCCCGAGATACGCAGTATTTT	TRBJ2-3	many	TRBV7-3	.
CSVRTAQETQYF	TGCAGCGTTCGGACGGCCCAAGAGACCCAGTACTTC	TRBJ2-5	.	TRBV29-1	.
CASSEAPSRTQYF	TGTGCCAGCAGTGAAGCCCCATCTAGGACCCAGTACTTC	TRBJ2-5	.	TRBV6-1	.
CSVGELNRETQYF	TGCAGCGTTGGGGAACTCAACAGAGAGACCCAGTACTTC	TRBJ2-5	many	TRBV29-1	.
CSDKRGGRNEQFF	TGCAGTGATAAGAGGGGAGGCAGGAATGAGCAGTTCTTC	TRBJ2-1	many	TRBV20-1	.
CSVKTRVYEQYF	TGCAGCGTTAAGACTAGGGTCTACGAGCAGTACTTC	TRBJ2-7	.	TRBV29-1	.
CSASSAGAFF	TGCAGCGCCTCGTCCGCCGGAGCTTTCTTT	TRBJ1-1	medium-sized	TRBV29-1	.
CASSPRTSGARTDTQYF	TGTGCCAGCAGCCCCCGGACTAGCGGGGCCCGCACAGATACGCAGTATTTT	TRBJ2-3	.	TRBV7-2	TRBD2